The T cell receptor beta chain under discussion was sequenced for a study of vaccination effects on CD4 cells after COVID-19. General study findings and limits: From healthy vaccinees, only 1 of 255 vaccine-induced clones also reacted to common cold coronaviruses.

As for this clone: As yet, its antigen is unknown.

Pools of viral peptides were used by the ViraFEST assay to expand antigen-specific CD4+ T cells ahead of sequencing. Following 10 days of culture, CD4+ T cells were isolated. Nucleocapsid antibody tests were negative, and the vaccine recipients had no prior SARS-CoV-2 infection. About 2.2 million PBMC per well received about 10 IU/ml IL-2 and 8 to 10 ug/ml peptides in culture. The authors replaced half the medium with IL-2 medium on days 3 and 7. Some clones are missing from TCRdb's copy, which holds only in-frame ones; the method was immunoSEQ multiplex PCR. The sample comprises tens of thousands of clones, approximately 68% of which are singletons, and under 15% rests with the top ten. Specimen: CD4+ T cells from PBMCs cultured with HCoV-OC43 spike peptides, collected before COVID-19 vaccination. The subset was: HCoV-OC43 spike overlapping peptide pool stimulation. This receptor was identified in a human donor who received a COVID-19 vaccine.

The CDR3 DNA reads as TGCGCCAGCAGCTTCCTGGCTAGCGGGAGGCCAGAGCAGTTCTTC. Its protein is CASSFLASGRPEQFF. The J gene is TRBJ2-1, the V gene TRBV5-1; 11 bases line up with TRBD2. Germline V gene sequence: CDR1 SGHRS, CDR2 YFSETQ. The CDR3 consists of 15 residues. The J segment lost 10 bases and the V segment lost 2 bases, leaving 8 bases of the junction unmatched.